Described below is a single T cell receptor beta chain sequence and its context. The antigen remains undetermined. CD45RO-CCR7+CD27+CD95- was the phenotype of naive CD8+ T cells. 5' RACE with UMI labels generated the TRB cDNA libraries. TCRdb reanalyzed the 5' RACE reads and collapses them to one entry per CDR3 protein, without DNA. The sample table includes about 82,000 distinct CDR3 sequences. The sample is drawn from a study of CXCR3-negative and CXCR3-positive naive CD8 T cells. Study observations and caveats: The study found that naive CXCR3-negative and CXCR3-positive cells shared TRBV-TRBJ usage, while memory cells differed. CXCR3-negative naive cells had less hydrophobic TRB CDR3s than did CXCR3-positive naive cells. Cryopreservation partially lowered CXCR3 expression, so most assays used fresh PBMCs.

From germline, CDR1 is DFQATT and CDR2 SNEGSKA (reference sequence). The CDR3 sequence is 16 residues long. The chain links TRBV20-1 to TRBJ2-3; TCRdb reports TRBD2, a call that lacks DNA to check it against. Sequencing used naive CXCR3- CD8+ T cells from blood. As for subset: CD45RO-CCR7+CD27+CD95- naive CD8+ T cells lacking CXCR3 (TNR3-). This TCR derives from a human donor in good health. Some clones in this sample may be carry-over from other donors' samples. The CDR3 loop is CSAREIAGGPADTQYF.